This T cell receptor beta chain was sequenced during a study of identical twins listed by TCRdb under 2016. In the study overall: To test whether fetal clonotypes persist, this study deep-sequenced TCR alpha and beta repertoires from monozygotic twins, from unrelated adults of various ages, and from cord blood. To rule out contamination, replicate twin experiments were performed at different times with different library preparation protocols.

Summary of the overall study and its limitations: Abundant cord blood beta clonotypes had fewer insertions, young adult naive repertoires showed a similar but weaker trend, and memory repertoires showed no such trend. Conclusions relied on cross-sectional statistical analysis, since the same donors could not be followed over many years. The excess sharing between twins in beta out-of-frame sequences was weaker because fewer shared sequences reduced the signal-to-noise ratio. Compared with coincidental sharing between unrelated individuals, out-of-frame TCR alpha sequences shared between twins showed an excess of sequences with low generation probability. Invariant T cells such as MAIT and iNKT could partly confound zero-insertion analyses, although diverse VJ usage argued against such confounding for most clonotypes. In monozygotic twins, recombination models systematically underestimated out-of-frame TCR alpha sharing, but the models matched the sharing seen between unrelated individuals.

Library prep was done by 5' RACE. The listed sequencing device is Illumina HiSeq 2000. Template switching introduced a universal primer binding site; the final cDNA contained a unique molecular identifier, enabling accurate counting of TCR cDNA molecules. Specific primers in the conserved constant-segment region were used to synthesize first-strand cDNA for the TCR alpha and beta chains. Each cDNA library was double barcoded, with a SMART-Mk sample barcode plus Illumina barcodes, to control for contamination. TruSeq adapter sequences and Illumina sample barcodes were added in two successive PCR steps. TCR alpha and beta cDNA libraries were sequenced on the Illumina HiSeq platform with custom primers. In the original analysis: Unique molecular identifiers were extracted from raw reads with MiGEC, and CDR3 positions were determined with MiXCR. Recombination models were inferred per individual with the repgenHMM and IGoR tools using an EM algorithm. The analysis of shared clonotypes was done with the tcR package in R, with sharing normalized by the product of cloneset sizes. To study raw recombination without the effects of thymic and clonal selection, out-of-frame nonproductive sequences were analyzed. TCRdb trimmed the raw reads at Q25, called clones with MiXCR and kept productive beta chains. Identical CDR3 protein sequences are pooled into one entry, listed with their most common genes and DNA. The V and J calls and clone size are TCRdb's, not the authors'. The sample includes approximately 600,000 distinct CDR3 sequences, with about 7.1% observed a single time. The ten largest clones represent less than 2% of the sample.

Remarks on this clonotype: Its binding antigen is unknown. It has no much larger one-base neighbor in the sample; base qualities were not kept.

Taken from the germline V gene, the CDR1 and CDR2 loops are SNHLY and FYNNEI. The cysteine opens and the phenylalanine closes a CDR3 of 15 amino acids. Solely the CDR3 DNA is kept, with 45 bases framed from the first base. Trimming at the junction amounts to 0 bases on V and 4 bases on J, and the germline ends lie 7 bases apart. Every donor in the study was a healthy Caucasian. Three pairs of female monozygotic twins, all aged roughly 18 to 29 years, were included in the twin cohort. RNA for TCR libraries was isolated from peripheral blood mononuclear cells. These sequences were also reported in another study, on yellow fever vaccine responses in identical twins. As the second study states: According to the authors, in identical twins the way T cells responded to vaccination appeared partly convergent and partly personalized. In identical twins, the study followed T cell clones that responded to the vaccine with precision.

The TCR was taken from a woman aged 18 to 35 in good health. Sequenced: PBMCs. The chain is made from TRBV2 and TRBJ1-6; the D gene identity is not certain. The nucleotides are TGTGCCAGCAGTGAAGCGGTCCAGTATAATTCACCCCTCCACTTT. It translates to CASSEAVQYNSPLHF.